The rows below give T cell receptor beta chains drawn from one sample of a study of PD-L1 blockade in urothelial cancer. Using immunoSEQ multiplex PCR, the repertoire was profiled, and TCRdb retains in-frame clones only, with some absent. Altogether 50,000 or so clones are present, roughly 80% being singletons, with the ten largest covering approximately 4%. The sequencing here drew on PBMCs, taken around atezolizumab (anti-PD-L1) treatment. These receptors were obtained from a man aged 65-85 years with urothelial cancer. Each CDR3 is given with its conserved first and last residue. D genes are given only for firm matches. Some rows mark clone size as missing; the rest say once, few, many or name a class of expanded clone.

TRBJ2-3 TRBV7-3 NA NA CASSQGGNSVKDTQYF TGTGCCAGCAGCCAGGGGGGAAACTCGGTAAAGGATACGCAGTATTTT
TRBJ2-7 TRBV7-9 NA NA CASSSPRRSPYEQYF TGTGCCAGCAGCTCGCCAAGGAGATCCCCCTACGAGCAGTACTTC
TRBJ1-6 TRBV19 NA NA CASMPPGRGNSPLHF TGTGCCAGTATGCCCCCCGGTCGGGGAAATTCACCCCTCCACTTT
TRBJ1-6 TRBV7-2 NA TRBD1 CASSLVGQGLAF TGTGCCAGCAGCTTAGTGGGACAGGGTTTGGCCTTT
TRBJ2-7 TRBV11-3 few NA CASSLEGGSSYEQYF TGTGCCAGCAGCTTAGAGGGGGGAAGCTCCTACGAGCAGTACTTC
TRBJ2-7 TRBV6-6 NA NA CASSTGTYEQYF TGTGCCAGCAGTACGGGGACCTACGAGCAGTACTTC
TRBJ2-3 TRBV10-3 NA TRBD2 CAISLSGGYSTDTQYF TGTGCCATCAGTCTTAGCGGGGGTTATAGCACAGATACGCAGTATTTT
TRBJ2-2 TRBV7-8 NA TRBD2 CASSPTSQNTGELFF TGTGCCAGCAGCCCGACTAGCCAGAACACCGGGGAGCTGTTTTTT
TRBJ2-1 TRBV28 once NA CASSLEGRYNEQFF TGTGCCAGCAGTTTAGAGGGGAGGTACAATGAGCAGTTCTTC
TRBJ1-5 TRBV28 NA NA CASTPRPGQPQHF TGTGCCAGCACTCCTCGCCCAGGGCAGCCCCAGCATTTT
TRBJ1-1 TRBV27 NA TRBD1 CASSRQGATTEAFF TGTGCCAGCAGCCGACAGGGGGCGACCACTGAAGCTTTCTTT
TRBJ1-6 TRBV7-6 few NA CASSPLGRGRDSPLHF TGTGCCAGCAGCCCTCTGGGTAGAGGGCGAGATTCACCCCTCCACTTT
TRBJ2-7 TRBV7-2 NA TRBD1 CASSLSQGAVHEQYF TGTGCCAGCAGCTTAAGCCAGGGGGCGGTCCACGAGCAGTACTTC
TRBJ1-2 TRBV7-9 NA NA CASSTSGANYGYTF TGTGCCAGCAGCACCAGTGGGGCAAACTATGGCTACACCTTC
TRBJ2-3 TRBV5-5 NA NA CASSHSSPTDTQYF TGTGCCAGCAGCCACTCGTCGCCAACAGATACGCAGTATTTT
TRBJ2-2 TRBV2 NA NA CASSELVGEDGELFF TGTGCCAGCAGTGAACTCGTAGGGGAGGACGGGGAGCTGTTTTTT
TRBJ1-5 TRBV7-2 NA TRBD1 CASSAGQGRRGEEPQHF TGTGCCAGCAGCGCCGGACAGGGAAGAAGGGGAGAAGAGCCCCAGCATTTT
TRBJ1-2 TRBV5-1 NA TRBD1 CASSPQGDYGYTF TGCGCCAGCAGCCCCCAGGGGGACTATGGCTACACCTTC
TRBJ2-5 TRBV25-1 NA TRBD2 CASSSYGGSATQYF TGTGCCAGCAGTTCCTACGGGGGGTCGGCGACCCAGTACTTC
TRBJ2-3 TRBV4-2 once TRBD2 CASSHRSGREGDTQYF TGTGCCAGCAGCCATCGTAGCGGGAGGGAGGGAGATACGCAGTATTTT
TRBJ2-7 TRBV6-5 NA TRBD2 CASSYMRGNMYEQYF TGTGCCAGCAGTTACATGCGGGGGAATATGTACGAGCAGTACTTC
TRBJ2-7 TRBV4-1 once TRBD2 CASSQDSGTGEQYF TGCGCCAGCAGCCAAGATAGCGGGACGGGCGAGCAGTACTTC
TRBJ2-1 TRBV25-1 NA TRBD2 CASSYGLAINEQFF TGTGCCAGCAGTTACGGACTAGCTATCAATGAGCAGTTCTTC
TRBJ2-1 TRBV4-1 NA TRBD2 CASSQYSPSGSAAYNEQFF TGCGCCAGCAGCCAATACTCCCCCAGCGGGAGTGCTGCCTACAATGAGCAGTTCTTC
TRBJ2-1 TRBV5-4 NA TRBD2 CASSNKRGGLDEQFF TGTGCCAGCAGCAACAAGCGGGGGGGCTTGGATGAGCAGTTCTTC
TRBJ2-3 TRBV5-1 NA NA CASSFTGKTDTQYF TGCGCCAGCAGCTTCACAGGGAAGACAGATACGCAGTATTTT